This T cell receptor (beta chain) was sequenced for a study of blood T cell repertoires in COVID-19. Overall study: COVID-19 samples from acute and convalescent phases originated in the United States, Italy and Spain.

Libraries were prepared by immunoSEQ multiplex PCR; TCRdb keeps only in-frame clonotypes and omits some of them. The top ten clones hold roughly 5% of a sample with roughly 160,000 clones, roughly 84% of them seen once. The germline V gene encodes CDR1 SNHLY and CDR2 FYNNEI. The CDR3 sequence is 17 residues long. Unmatched junction bases numbered 12, after V lost 6 bases and J lost 1 base. The TCR sequence derives from a woman in her forties or fifties with COVID-19, enrolled during active disease. V usage is TRBV2 and J usage is TRBJ1-1; 9 positions agree with TRBD1. Specimen: peripheral blood. CDR3 amino acids: CASRVHGTGTSNTEAFF. CDR3 bases: TGTGCCAGCAGGGTCCACGGGACAGGGACCTCGAACACTGAAGCTTTCTTT.